This T cell receptor beta chain was identified during a study of T-cell memory formation after mild COVID-19. Study as a whole: In these data, TCR clusters were largely donor specific. Study results and limitations: Contracting clones from day 15 to 85 had balanced CD4/CD8; later expanders favoured CD4+.

TCR alpha and TCR beta cDNA libraries with sample barcodes and UMIs came from 5'RACE using constant-segment primers. From the 5' RACE reads, TCRdb called clonotypes with MiXCR, one entry per CDR3 protein. This repertoire shows under 250,000 distinct CDR3 sequences, roughly 14% found once; its top ten account for 2% to 2.5%. Trimming stripped 5 bases from V and 7 bases from J, with 18 bases between. This CDR3 has 15 amino acids. From germline, CDR1 is SGHTA and CDR2 FQGTGA. Many counts were recorded for this clonotype. As yet, its antigen is unknown. Input material: PBMCs or a T cell subset sorted from them (not recorded which). V usage is TRBV7-3 and J usage is TRBJ2-1; a possible D gene is TRBD2 (5 bases). The sequence was collected from an adult woman who had mild COVID-19 (a few samples of this study predate the infection). Cell type and time point are not known. This CDR3 is CASSPQGLAQNEQFF. Here the CDR3 DNA reads TGTGCCAGCAGCCCCCAAGGGCTAGCTCAGAATGAGCAGTTCTTC.